This T cell receptor (beta chain) derives from a study of blood T cell repertoires in COVID-19. As for the study in general: Samples of COVID-19 (acute and convalescent) were obtained from the United States, Italy and Spain. Sources were T cells, B-cell-depleted T cells, or PBMCs; the material itself was cDNA or gDNA.

Deletions cut 6 bases from V and 2 bases from J, with 10 bases between. Germline V CDR1 and CDR2: LNHDA, SQIVND (reference sequence). The CDR3 is 13 residues long. Per the original methods: Reference gene primers were amplified, and this amplification served to estimate nucleated cell counts. Some clones are missing from TCRdb's copy, which holds only in-frame ones; the method was immunoSEQ multiplex PCR. That table furnishes V, J and clone size, whereas the DNA furnished D and trimming. Of a few hundred thousand clones in the sample, 82% were seen once. This chain links TRBV19 with TRBJ2-5; D not resolved. The clonotype comes from a woman between 18 and 29 years old with acute or convalescent COVID-19. The sequenced sample consisted of peripheral blood. The CDR3 is CASRFSGQETQYF. CDR3 nucleotide sequence: TGTGCCAGTAGATTTTCAGGTCAAGAGACCCAGTACTTC.